What follows is one T cell receptor (beta chain) and its context. The record originates from a study of blood T cell repertoires in COVID-19. Study background: Material from acute and convalescent COVID-19 was sourced from the United States, Italy and Spain. The analysed material was cDNA or gDNA that came from T cells, B-cell-depleted T cells, or PBMCs.

The V gene's germline CDR1 is MNHNS and CDR2 SASEGT. CDR3 size: 15 residues. V dropped 2 bases and J dropped 2; count of bases not matched to a gene: 3. In the authors' workflow: The authors estimated nucleated cell counts from reference gene primer amplification. Method: immunoSEQ multiplex PCR; TCRdb's copy keeps in-frame clones and lacks some. V and J calls and clone size are given by that table; D and trimming were obtained from the DNA. This sample has about 100,000 clones, with more than 80% found just once. Specimen: peripheral blood. This chain uses TRBV6-1 with TRBJ1-3; 7 bases fit TRBD1. The sequence came from a human donor in a cohort sampled during active COVID-19. CDR3 loop: CASSEWGQPGNTIYF. DNA of the CDR3: TGTGCCAGCAGTGAATGGGGACAGCCTGGAAACACCATATATTTT.